This T cell receptor beta chain was profiled in a study of breast tumors, draining lymph nodes, adjacent tissues. Study-wide findings and caveats: Tumor TCR diversity was below lymph nodes but above nontumor tissue.

CDR1 and CDR2 (germline): SGHRS, YFSETQ. Between the trimmed V and J ends, which lost 0 bases and 8 bases, there was a span of 14 bases. This CDR3 region has 14 residues. From the multiplex PCR reads, TCRdb called clonotypes with MiXCR, one entry per CDR3 protein. The sample has approximately 210,000 distinct CDR3 sequences, about 34% seen once; the top ten hold under 4.5%. In regard to this clonotype: What it binds is unknown.

Samples came from axillary lymph nodes draining the breast cancer. Sequenced: axillary lymph node tissue. The chain uses TRBV5-1 and TRBJ1-2, with D perhaps TRBD1 (5 bases). The clonotype comes from a female donor with breast cancer. Some clones in this sample may be carry-over from other donors' samples. In DNA form, the CDR3 reads TGCGCCAGCAGCTTGGGCCTTTCAGGGTTCGGCTACACCTTC. Translated: CASSLGLSGFGYTF. Full variable domain (outside the CDR3, taken from reference TRBV5-1 and TRBJ1-2): KAGVTQTPRYLIKTRGQQVTLSCSPISGHRSVSWYQQTPGQGLQFLFEYFSETQRNKGNFPGRFSGRQFSNSRSEMNVSTLELGDSALYLCASSLGLSGFGYTFGSGTRLTVV.